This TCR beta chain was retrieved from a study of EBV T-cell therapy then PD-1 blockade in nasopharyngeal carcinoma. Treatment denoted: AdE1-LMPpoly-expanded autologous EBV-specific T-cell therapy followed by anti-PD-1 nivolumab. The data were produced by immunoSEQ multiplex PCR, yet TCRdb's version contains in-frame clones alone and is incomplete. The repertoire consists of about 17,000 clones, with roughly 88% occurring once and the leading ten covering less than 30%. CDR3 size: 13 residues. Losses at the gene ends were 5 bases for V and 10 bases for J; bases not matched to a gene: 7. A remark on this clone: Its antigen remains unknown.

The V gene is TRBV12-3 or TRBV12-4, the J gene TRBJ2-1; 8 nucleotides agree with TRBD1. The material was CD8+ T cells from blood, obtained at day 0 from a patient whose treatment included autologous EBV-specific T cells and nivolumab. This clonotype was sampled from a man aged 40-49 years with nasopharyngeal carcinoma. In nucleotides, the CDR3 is TGTGCCAGCAGTGGGGATGACAGGGGAGAGCAGTTCTTC. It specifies CASSGDDRGEQFF.